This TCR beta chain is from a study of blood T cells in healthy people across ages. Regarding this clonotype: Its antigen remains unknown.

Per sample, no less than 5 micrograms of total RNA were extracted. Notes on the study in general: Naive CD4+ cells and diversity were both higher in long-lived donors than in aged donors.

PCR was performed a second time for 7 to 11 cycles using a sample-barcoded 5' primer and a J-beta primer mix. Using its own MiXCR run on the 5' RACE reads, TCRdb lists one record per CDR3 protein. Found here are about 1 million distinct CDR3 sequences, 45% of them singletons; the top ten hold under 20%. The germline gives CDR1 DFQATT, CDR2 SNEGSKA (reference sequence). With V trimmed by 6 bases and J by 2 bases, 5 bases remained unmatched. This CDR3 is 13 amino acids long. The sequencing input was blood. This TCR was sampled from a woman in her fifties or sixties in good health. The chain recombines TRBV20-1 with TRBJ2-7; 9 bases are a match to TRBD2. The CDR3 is CSAPLAGAYEQYF. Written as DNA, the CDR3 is TGCAGTGCGCCGTTAGCGGGAGCCTACGAGCAGTACTTC.